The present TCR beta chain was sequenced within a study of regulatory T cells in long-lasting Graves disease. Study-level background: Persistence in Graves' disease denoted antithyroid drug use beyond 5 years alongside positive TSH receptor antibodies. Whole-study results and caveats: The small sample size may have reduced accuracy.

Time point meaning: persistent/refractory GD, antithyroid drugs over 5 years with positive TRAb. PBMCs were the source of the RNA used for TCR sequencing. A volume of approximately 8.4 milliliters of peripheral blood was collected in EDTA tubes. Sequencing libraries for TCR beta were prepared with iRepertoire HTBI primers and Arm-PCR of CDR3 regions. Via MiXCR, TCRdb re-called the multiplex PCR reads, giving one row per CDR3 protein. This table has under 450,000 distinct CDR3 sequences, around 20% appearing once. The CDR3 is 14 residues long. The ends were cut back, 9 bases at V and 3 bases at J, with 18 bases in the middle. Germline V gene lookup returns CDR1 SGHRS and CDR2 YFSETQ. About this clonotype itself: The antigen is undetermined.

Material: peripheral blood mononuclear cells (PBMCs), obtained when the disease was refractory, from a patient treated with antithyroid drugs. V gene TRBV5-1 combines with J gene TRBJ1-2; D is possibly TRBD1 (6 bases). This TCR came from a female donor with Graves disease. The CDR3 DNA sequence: TGCGCCAACAGGGCGGCAGAGCCTGACTATGGCTACACCTTC. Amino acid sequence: CANRAAEPDYGYTF.